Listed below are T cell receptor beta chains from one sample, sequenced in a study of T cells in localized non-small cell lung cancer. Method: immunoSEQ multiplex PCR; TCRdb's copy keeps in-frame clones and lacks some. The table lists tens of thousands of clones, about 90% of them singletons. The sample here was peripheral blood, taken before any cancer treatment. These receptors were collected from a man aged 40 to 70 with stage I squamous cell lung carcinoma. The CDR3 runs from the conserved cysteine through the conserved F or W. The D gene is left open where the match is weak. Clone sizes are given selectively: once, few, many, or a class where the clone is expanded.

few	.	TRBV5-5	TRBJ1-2	TGTGCCAGCAGCTTGGGCCAGATCGATGGCTACACCTTC	CASSLGQIDGYTF
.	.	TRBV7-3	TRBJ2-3	TGTGCCAGCAGCTTAGAAGGGAGCGCAGATACGCAGTATTTT	CASSLEGSADTQYF
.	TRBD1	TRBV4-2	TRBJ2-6	TGTGCCAGCAGCCAAGAGGGGACAGCTGGGGCCAACGTCCTGACTTTC	CASSQEGTAGANVLTF
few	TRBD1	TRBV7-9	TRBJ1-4	TGTGCCAGCAGCTTAGCCGAGACAGGGGTGGGAGAAAAACTGTTTTTT	CASSLAETGVGEKLFF
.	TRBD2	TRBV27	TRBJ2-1	TGTGCCAGCAGTTTACTAGGGGCTAGCGGGAGCTATGAGCAGTTCTTC	CASSLLGASGSYEQFF
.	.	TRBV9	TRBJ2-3	TGTGCCAGCAGCGTAGGAACCGCCGGGACAGATACGCAGTATTTT	CASSVGTAGTDTQYF
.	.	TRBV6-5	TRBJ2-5	TGTGCCAGCAGTTACCTGGGCCGGGGAGGAGAGACCCAGTACTTC	CASSYLGRGGETQYF
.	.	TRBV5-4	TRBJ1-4	TGTGCCAGCAGCGTCTTAGGGGGAGTTAATGAAAAACTGTTTTTT	CASSVLGGVNEKLFF
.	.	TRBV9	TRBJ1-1	TGTGCCAGCAGCGTAGCCCTCGAGGGGCCTGTAGCTTTCTTT	CASSVALEGPVAFF
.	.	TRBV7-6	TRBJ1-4	TGTGCCAGCAGCTACGGCGGAGCTAATGAAAAACTGTTTTTT	CASSYGGANEKLFF
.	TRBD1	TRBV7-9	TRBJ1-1	TGTGCCAGCAGCTTCGACAGGGGACTAACCGAAGCTTTCTTT	CASSFDRGLTEAFF
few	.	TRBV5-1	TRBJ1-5	TGCGCCAGCAGCTTGGAAGGACAGCCCCAGCATTTT	CASSLEGQPQHF
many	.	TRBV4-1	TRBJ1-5	TGCGCCAGCAGCCAAGATTTTTGGCAGCCCCAGCATTTT	CASSQDFWQPQHF
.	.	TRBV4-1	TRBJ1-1	TGCGCCAGCAGCCAACCCGACCGGTGGACTGAAGCTTTCTTT	CASSQPDRWTEAFF
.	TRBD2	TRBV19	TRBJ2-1	TGTGCCAGTAGTATCCCCAGCGGGAGGGCCGGATCGGGGTATGAGCAGTTCTTC	CASSIPSGRAGSGYEQFF
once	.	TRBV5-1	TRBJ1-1	TGCGCCAGCAGCCTTCAGGGGTCGGCTGAAGCTTTCTTT	CASSLQGSAEAFF
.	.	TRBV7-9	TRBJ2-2	TGTGCCAGCAGCTTACACGGGTCGGGCGGGGAGCTGTTTTTT	CASSLHGSGGELFF
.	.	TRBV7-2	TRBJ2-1	TGTGCCAGCAGCCCGCCCCTGGCCGGCTACAATGAGCAGTTCTTC	CASSPPLAGYNEQFF
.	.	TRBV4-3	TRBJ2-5	TGCGCCAGCAGCCAAGGCGTGACTAGGTCAGAGACCCAGTACTTC	CASSQGVTRSETQYF
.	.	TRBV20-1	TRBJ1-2	TGCAGTGCTAGAACAGCGGGGCCTTCCCCTTTC	CSARTAGPSPF
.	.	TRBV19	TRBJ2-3	TGTGCCAGTAAAGAGGTCGCTCGGAACACAGATACGCAGTATTTT	CASKEVARNTDTQYF
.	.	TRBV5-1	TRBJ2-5	TGCGCCAGCAGCTTGATGCGGGGAGAGACCCAGTACTTC	CASSLMRGETQYF
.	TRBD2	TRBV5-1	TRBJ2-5	TGCGCCAGCAGCTTGGGGACTAGCGGTCGAATTGGAGAGACCCAGTACTTC	CASSLGTSGRIGETQYF
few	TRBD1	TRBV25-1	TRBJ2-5	TGTGCCAGCACCCTACAGGGGTCAGAGACCCAGTACTTC	CASTLQGSETQYF
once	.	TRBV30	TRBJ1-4	TGTGCCTGGATGCCCCGAAAGGAAAAACTGTTTTTT	CAWMPRKEKLFF
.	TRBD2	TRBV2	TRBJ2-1	TGTGCCAGCACCCCCAGAGGGACTAGCGGCACAAAGCAGTTCTTC	CASTPRGTSGTKQFF
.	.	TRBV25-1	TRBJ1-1	TGTGCCAGCAGTCCTAGAGCCTGGACAGACACTGAAGCTTTCTTT	CASSPRAWTDTEAFF
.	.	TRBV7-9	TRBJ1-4	TGTGCCAGCAGCTCTCGGGACACGGGAAAAGCAACTAATGAAAAACTGTTTTTT	CASSSRDTGKATNEKLFF
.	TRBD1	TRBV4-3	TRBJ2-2	TGCGCCAGCCAGGGACAGTCTAGAACCGGGGAGCTGTTTTTT	CASQGQSRTGELFF
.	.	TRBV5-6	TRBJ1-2	TGTGCCAGCAGCTCTACTGGGAACCGGGACGCCGGGGGCTACACCTTC	CASSSTGNRDAGGYTF
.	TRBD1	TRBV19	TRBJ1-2	TGTGCCAGTAGTATAGATGGGACAGGTCCGGCCGGCTACACCTTC	CASSIDGTGPAGYTF
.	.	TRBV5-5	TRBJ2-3	TGTGCCAGCAGCTTTAGGGCCGGCGGCACAGATACGCAGTATTTT	CASSFRAGGTDTQYF
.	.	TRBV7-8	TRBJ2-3	TGTGCCAGTTTACAGGATAGAGTAACAGATACGCAGTATTTT	CASLQDRVTDTQYF
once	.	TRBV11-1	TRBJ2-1	TGTGCCAGCAGCGTATTGGCCCCCCGGTACCCGAACTACAATGAGCAGTTCTTC	CASSVLAPRYPNYNEQFF
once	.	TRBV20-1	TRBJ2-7	TGCAGTGGGACAGATGACAGCAAGCAGTGCTTC	CSGTDDSKQCF
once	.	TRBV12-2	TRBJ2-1	TGTGCAAGTCGCCTCAGGACTTGGCGGGACAATGAGCAGTTCTTC	CASRLRTWRDNEQFF
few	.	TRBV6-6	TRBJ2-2	TGTGCCAGCAGAAGTAGCAACACCGGGGAGCTGTTTTTT	CASRSSNTGELFF
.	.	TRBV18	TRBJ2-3	TGTGCCAGCTCCACAGTGGGTGGCACAGATACGCAGTATTTT	CASSTVGGTDTQYF
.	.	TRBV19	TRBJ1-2	TGTGCCAGTAGGGCGGCTCCCTATGGCTACACCTTC	CASRAAPYGYTF
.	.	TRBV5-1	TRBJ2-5	TGCGCCAGCAGCTTGGACACCACAGAAGAGACCCAGTACTTC	CASSLDTTEETQYF
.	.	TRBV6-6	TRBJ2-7	TGTGCCAGCCAGCTGGGGTCCGACGAGCAGTACTTC	CASQLGSDEQYF
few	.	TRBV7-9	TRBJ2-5	TGTGCCAGCAGCCCGGGTCTGGACCAGACCCAGTACTTC	CASSPGLDQTQYF
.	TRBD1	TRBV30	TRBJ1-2	TGTGCCGCGGAGGGGGCACCTCGGAACTATGGCTACACCTTC	CAAEGAPRNYGYTF
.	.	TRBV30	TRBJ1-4	TGTGCCTGGAGGACTAACCAGCAGGGAGGGGAAAAACTGTTTTTT	CAWRTNQQGGEKLFF
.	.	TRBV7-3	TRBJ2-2	TGTGCCAGCAGCCTTGGACAGACCGGGGAGCTGTTTTTT	CASSLGQTGELFF
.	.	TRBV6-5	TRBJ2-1	TGTGCCAGCAGTACCCCTTTACGGGATGAGCAGTTCTTC	CASSTPLRDEQFF
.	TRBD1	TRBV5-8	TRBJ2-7	TGTGCCAGCAGCACAACCGGGACAGGAGCCTACGAGCAGTACTTC	CASSTTGTGAYEQYF
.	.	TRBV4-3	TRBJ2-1	TGCGCCAGCAGCCAAGGAGCGGGCCTAGGGGGGAATGAGCAGTTCTTC	CASSQGAGLGGNEQFF
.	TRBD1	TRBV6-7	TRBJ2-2	TGTGCCAGCAGTTACCCCTACAGGGGGCCGAGAAACGCGAACACCGGGGAGCTGTTTTTT	CASSYPYRGPRNANTGELFF